This TCR beta chain was recorded in a study of T cell clones after liver transplantation. Repertoires were generated with immunoSEQ multiplex PCR, while TCRdb's copy carries only in-frame clones and drops some. The sample has roughly 67,000 clones, approximately 92% seen once; the top ten hold roughly 0.98%. This CDR3 has 15 residues. Deletions cut 5 bases from V and 0 bases from J, with 12 bases between. Germline-derived CDR1 and CDR2 are SGHNT and YYREEE (reference sequence). This TCR came from a human patient who received a liver transplant. Some T cells may possibly be graft donor cells. The sample here was CD4+ T cells from blood, taken nearly 26 months after liver transplant. The chain combines TRBV5-4 with TRBJ1-3; D may be TRBD1 (6 bases). The CDR3 reads CASSPDSYSGNTIYF. DNA of the CDR3: TGTGCCAGCAGTCCGGACAGTTACTCTGGAAACACCATATATTTT. Filled out from reference TRBV5-4 and TRBJ1-3, the complete variable domain reads ETGVTQSPTHLIKTRGQQVTLRCSSQSGHNTVSWYQQALGQGPQFIFQYYREEENGRGNFPPRFSGLQFPNYSSELNVNALELDDSALYLCASSPDSYSGNTIYFGEGSWLTVV.